This T cell receptor beta chain comes out of a study of T cell repertoires and HLA-DP antigens. Findings of the study overall: No separate analysis of naive versus memory CD4+ cells was done.

The CDR3 has 16 amino acids. Germline lookup yields CDR1 MNHNS and CDR2 SASEGT. The germline V and J ends were trimmed by 4 bases and 6 bases, with 18 bases remaining between them. Notes on this clone: The antigen is unknown.

The primer mix covered 54 TRBV segments and 13 TRBJ segments. This table comes from immunoSEQ multiplex PCR, and its TCRdb copy is limited to in-frame clones, with some not included. Of almost 90,000 clones listed, around nine tenths are singletons. Average purity of the negatively selected CD4+ T cells was 95% to 98%. The receptor was isolated from a man aged 50-59 years in good health and CMV-seronegative. Sequenced input: CD4+ T cells from PBMCs. The V gene is TRBV6-1, the J gene TRBJ2-2; perhaps TRBD2 as D (6 bases). The CDR3 is CASSVTLRSGSGELFF. Here the CDR3 DNA reads TGTGCCAGCAGTGTGACTCTGAGAAGCGGGTCCGGGGAGCTGTTTTTT.